This is a list of T cell receptor beta chains from one sample in a study of monozygotic twins with cystic fibrosis. The table came from immunoSEQ multiplex PCR; TCRdb's copy has only in-frame clones and leaves some out. The repertoire holds tens of thousands of clones, with over 70% as singletons. The sequenced sample consisted of blood. Receptor source: a girl aged 2 to 9 with cystic fibrosis. Both conserved end residues are part of each CDR3. A D gene is named only where the DNA matches it firmly. Rows may omit the clone size; those that give it use once, few, many or a size class.

J,D,size,V,DNA,CDR3
TRBJ2-4,.,.,TRBV29-1,TGCAGCGTTGGGGGGATGGGGCCTTCTTTAGCCAAAAACATTCAGTACTTC,CSVGGMGPSLAKNIQYF
TRBJ2-3,.,.,TRBV6-1,TGTGCCAGCAGTGTGTCAGCCTCCCCAGAGGATACGCAGTATTTT,CASSVSASPEDTQYF
TRBJ2-7,.,.,TRBV7-2,TGTGCCAGCAGCTTGCTCGGGGGCTCCTACGAGCAGTACTTC,CASSLLGGSYEQYF
TRBJ2-7,TRBD2,.,TRBV15,TGTGCCACCAGCAGAGCAGGACTAGCGGGCTCAACCTACGAGCAGTACTTC,CATSRAGLAGSTYEQYF
TRBJ2-1,TRBD1,few,TRBV2,TGTGCCAGCAGTGGACGACAGGGGCGGGATGAGCAGTTCTTC,CASSGRQGRDEQFF
TRBJ2-5,.,.,TRBV6-5,TGTGCCAGCAGTTACTCGTTCCCCAGGGTAGGAGAGACCCAGTACTTC,CASSYSFPRVGETQYF
TRBJ2-1,TRBD2,.,TRBV5-1,TGCGCCAGCACCCTCCCCCGACTAGCGGGGGACAATGAGCAGTTCTTC,CASTLPRLAGDNEQFF
TRBJ1-2,TRBD1,.,TRBV7-2,TGTGCCAGCAGAAGGCGAGACAGGGACTATGGCTACACCTTC,CASRRRDRDYGYTF
TRBJ2-1,.,.,TRBV5-1,TGCGCCAGCAGATACACCCAGGGAAGGATTAATGAGCAGTTCTTC,CASRYTQGRINEQFF
TRBJ2-3,.,.,TRBV30,TGTGCCTGTGGGACCGGCATGGGGGCGCAGTATTTT,CACGTGMGAQYF
TRBJ1-5,.,.,TRBV5-1,TGCGCCAGCAGCTTATTACACAGAGGCAATCAGCCCCAGCATTTT,CASSLLHRGNQPQHF
TRBJ2-7,.,.,TRBV7-5,TGTGCCAGAAGCTTTAGCGGGAGCTACGAGCAGTACTTC,CARSFSGSYEQYF
TRBJ1-6,TRBD1,.,TRBV5-6,TGTGCCAGCAGCTTGTTTTCAGGGGGCTCCTATAATTCACCCCTCCACTTT,CASSLFSGGSYNSPLHF
TRBJ2-3,.,.,TRBV6-1,TGTGCCAGCAGCCTCGGGGAAGCAGATACGCAGTATTTT,CASSLGEADTQYF
TRBJ1-2,.,.,TRBV5-6,TGTGCCAGCAGCTTGGTCAGGGTCCGACCCACCTTC,CASSLVRVRPTF
TRBJ2-3,TRBD2,.,TRBV29-1,TGCAGCGTTTCCATTAGCGGGGGTAACACAGATACGCAGTATTTT,CSVSISGGNTDTQYF
TRBJ1-3,.,.,TRBV5-5,TGTGCCAGCAGCAAGGGGGGTGGAAACACCATATATTTT,CASSKGGGNTIYF
TRBJ2-1,TRBD2,few,TRBV6-1,TGTGCCAGCAGTGATTTGGGGGGGTCCTACAATGAGCAGTTCTTC,CASSDLGGSYNEQFF
TRBJ2-7,.,.,TRBV7-2,TGTGCCAGCAGCCTTACTAGTAGTGCACGGGCTGGAGAGCAGTACTTC,CASSLTSSARAGEQYF
TRBJ1-1,.,.,TRBV10-3,TGTGCCATCGGGTCGGGCACCACTGAAGCTTTCTTT,CAIGSGTTEAFF
TRBJ2-7,.,.,TRBV25-1,TGTGCCAGCAGTCGGGACAACTCCTACGAGCAGTACTTC,CASSRDNSYEQYF
TRBJ1-1,.,once,TRBV18,TGTGCCAGCTCAGCGGGGGGGCCGGACACTGAAGCTTTCTTT,CASSAGGPDTEAFF